The 17 T cell receptor beta chains below were found in one sample sequenced in a study of T cell repertoires in cytomegalovirus infection. TCRdb re-derived calls from the reads in MiXCR, one entry per CDR3 protein. Of 110,000 or so distinct CDR3 sequences listed, 25% to 35% are singletons. These receptors' targets are unknown. The sequenced sample was CD8+ T cells from cultured PBMCs, obtained from culture after CMV antigen stimulation. These receptors originate from a human donor in good health (CMV status not recorded). Some clones in this sample may be carry-over from other donors' samples.

The sample holds many counts of this clonotype. The chain links TRBV7-2 to TRBJ2-3; D is unresolved. Germline CDR1 is SGHTA and CDR2 is FQGNSA. The germline V and J ends were trimmed by 9 bases and 5 bases, with 21 bases remaining between them. The CDR3 is 15 amino acids. In nucleotides, the CDR3 is TGTGCCAGTCGGAAAAGCTATTCGACACGAGATACGCAGTATTTT. This gives the protein CASRKSYSTRDTQYF.

The V and J genes are TRBV7-6 and TRBJ2-1; D may match TRBD1 or TRBD2 (5 bases each). Trimming left V 3 bases short and J 8 bases short, with 11 bases between. The length of the CDR3 is 13 residues. CDR1 is SGHVS, CDR2 FNYEAQ, per germline. Here the CDR3 reads CASSFGVGDEQFF. CDR3 DNA sequence: TGTGCCAGCAGCTTTGGGGTGGGGGATGAGCAGTTCTTC.

V usage is TRBV12-3 or TRBV12-4 and J usage is TRBJ2-1; a weak D match, TRBD2 (5 bases). V gave up 5 bases and J gave up 3 bases, with 11 bases separating them. The CDR3 contains 14 residues. In DNA form, the CDR3 reads TGTGCCAGCAGTGAGGGCTTTATCTACAATGAGCAGTTCTTC. Its protein product is CASSEGFIYNEQFF.

This clonotype was observed once. The chain carries TRBV4-2 and TRBJ2-7; D may correspond to TRBD1 or TRBD2 (5 bases each). With 3 bases removed from V and 0 bases from J, the gap between germline ends came to 12 bases. Germline V lookup: CDR1 LGHNA, CDR2 YNFKEQ. This CDR3 contains 15 residues. The CDR3 DNA sequence: TGTGCCAGCAGCCAGCTGGGGGATCCCTCCTACGAGCAGTACTTC. This sequence encodes CASSQLGDPSYEQYF.

Turning to this clonotype: A much larger clone lies one base from this, so it may be a read error. The rearrangement joins TRBV7-3 to TRBJ2-1; D possibly corresponds to TRBD2 (5 bases). In germline, CDR1 is SGHTA, CDR2 FQGTGA. V was clipped by 2 bases and J by 5 bases, with 7 bases between them. The CDR3 covers 13 residues. Written as DNA, the CDR3 is TGTGCCAGCAGCTTAGTCGGGGACAATGAGCAGTTCTTC. It encodes CASSLVGDNEQFF.

This clonotype was recorded at least ten times. The chain links TRBV7-2 to TRBJ2-3; D unresolved. From germline, CDR1 is SGHTA and CDR2 FQGNSA. This CDR3 spans 13 amino acids. With 1 base removed from V and 3 bases from J, the gap between germline ends came to 5 bases. The CDR3 coding sequence is TGTGCCAGCAGCTTAGATTTGACAGATACGCAGTATTTT. Translation gives CASSLDLTDTQYF.

The chain recombines TRBV27 with TRBJ1-6, with a tentative D call TRBD1 (5 bases). CDR3 length: 13 residues. Germline V gene lookup returns CDR1 MNHEY and CDR2 SMNVEV (reference sequence). V lost 7 bases, J lost 9 bases, and 13 bases lay in between. This CDR3 reads CASTMGGGSPLHF. The CDR3 nucleotides are TGTGCCAGCACCATGGGTGGGGGTTCACCCCTCCACTTT.

This chain joins TRBV4-1 and TRBJ2-7; tentative D call: TRBD2 (6 bases). The CDR3 is 16 amino acids. Trimming pared 4 bases from V and 0 bases from J, leaving 16 bases between. Germline values: CDR1 MGHRA, CDR2 YSYEKL. CDR3 nucleotides: TGCGCCAGCAGCCTAACGGATAGCGGAGGCTCCTACGAGCAGTACTTC. This translates into CASSLTDSGGSYEQYF.

In this sample, this clonotype turned up a few times. The chain employs TRBV11-2 and TRBJ2-7; no firm D call. This CDR3 comprises 16 residues. V lost 1 base and J lost 3, with 16 bases in between. Germline V lookup: CDR1 SGHAT, CDR2 FQNNGV. Here the CDR3 reads CASSLGMAVRYYEQYF. In nucleotides, the CDR3 is TGTGCCAGCAGCTTAGGTATGGCGGTCAGATACTACGAGCAGTACTTC. Full variable domain (rest looked up from reference TRBV11-2 and TRBJ2-7): EAGVAQSPRYKIIEKRQSVAFWCNPISGHATLYWYQQILGQGPKLLIQFQNNGVVDDSQLPKDRFSAERLKGVDSTLKIQPAKLEDSAVYLCASSLGMAVRYYEQYFGPGTRLTVT.

This sequence joins TRBV28 and TRBJ2-7; 8 nucleotides match TRBD2. Germline V gene sequence: CDR1 MDHEN, CDR2 SYDVKM. V gave up 2 bases and J gave up 2 bases; unmatched junction bases: 5. This CDR3 is built from 15 residues. CDR3 sequence (DNA): TGTGCCAGCAGTTTAGCGGGCGGGGGGCCCTACGAGCAGTACTTC. This codes for CASSLAGGGPYEQYF. Complete variable domain (other parts from reference TRBV28 and TRBJ2-7): DVKVTQSSRYLVKRTGEKVFLECVQDMDHENMFWYRQDPGLGLRLIYFSYDVKMKEKGDIPEGYSVSREKKERFSLILESASTNQTSMYLCASSLAGGGPYEQYFGPGTRLTVT.

V gene TRBV12-3 or TRBV12-4 combines with J gene TRBJ1-3; no clear D. The V end was cut by 11 bases, the J end by 3 bases, with 8 bases between. The CDR3 length is 11 residues. CDR3 loop: CASRSGNTIYF. The CDR3 coding sequence is TGTGCCTCCAGGAGTGGAAACACCATATATTTT.

This clonotype has just a few counts. The chain couples TRBV7-9 to TRBJ2-3; TRBD1 matches at 8 bases. The CDR3 extends over 14 amino acids. V shed 2 bases, J shed 4 bases, and the junction held 2 bases outside the gene matches. Germline V gene lookup returns CDR1 SEHNR and CDR2 FQNEAQ (reference sequence). The CDR3, as DNA: TGTGCCAGCAGCTTACAGGGGGCCGCAGATACGCAGTATTTT. Its translation is CASSLQGAADTQYF. The full variable domain, its missing parts supplied by reference TRBV7-9 and TRBJ2-3, is DTGVSQNPRHKITKRGQNVTFRCDPISEHNRLYWYRQTLGQGPEFLTYFQNEAQLEKSRLLSDRFSAERPKGSFSTLEIQRTEQGDSAMYLCASSLQGAADTQYFGPGTRLTVL.

In its sample, this clonotype was seen many times. The CDR3 sequence is CASSSNPSLAGGPLYDEQFF. The CDR3 DNA follows: TGTGCCAGCAGTTCTAACCCCAGCCTAGCGGGGGGGCCTTTGTACGATGAGCAGTTCTTC. This chain joins TRBV7-3 and TRBJ2-1, with 12 nucleotides matching TRBD2. The V segment lost 6 bases and the J segment 8 bases; nucleotides outside the gene matches: 23. CDR3 size: 20 residues. Germline lookup yields CDR1 SGHTA and CDR2 FQGTGA.

The chain employs TRBV7-6 and TRBJ1-5, with D perhaps TRBD1 (5 bases). Trimming shortened V by 4 bases and J by 5 bases, and 12 bases separated the two germline ends. The CDR3 sequence is 14 residues long. Per the germline V gene, CDR1 is SGHVS and CDR2 is FNYEAQ. This CDR3 reads CASSSGTADQPQHF. Written as DNA, the CDR3 is TGTGCCAGCAGCTCCGGGACCGCCGATCAGCCCCAGCATTTT. Full variable domain (remainder filled in from reference TRBV7-6 and TRBJ1-5): GAGVSQSPRYKVTKRGQDVALRCDPISGHVSLYWYRQALGQGPEFLTYFNYEAQQDKSGLPNDRFSAERPEGSISTLTIQRTEQRDSAMYRCASSSGTADQPQHFGDGTRLSIL.

V and J are TRBV9 and TRBJ1-3; 8 nucleotides agree with TRBD1. This CDR3 comprises 19 residues. The germline V gene has CDR1 SGDLS and CDR2 YYNGEE. J lost 0 bases, V lost 0 bases, and 11 bases had no gene match. CDR3 DNA: TGTGCCAGCAGCGTAGAGGGGGACAGGTGGCCCACCTCTGGAAACACCATATATTTT. This translates into CASSVEGDRWPTSGNTIYF. The complete variable domain, with remaining parts taken from reference TRBV9 and TRBJ1-3, reads DSGVTQTPKHLITATGQRVTLRCSPRSGDLSVYWYQQSLDQGLQFLIQYYNGEERAKGNILERFSAQQFPDLHSELNLSSLELGDSALYFCASSVEGDRWPTSGNTIYFGEGSWLTVV.

The chain joins TRBV7-9 to TRBJ2-7; no clear D gene. There are 13 residues in the CDR3. V lost 2 bases to trimming and J lost 5 bases, with 10 bases between them. CDR1 and CDR2 from the germline V gene are SEHNR and FQNEAQ (reference sequence). The CDR3 loop is CASSLYPANEQYF. For the CDR3, the DNA is TGTGCCAGCAGCTTATATCCCGCGAACGAGCAGTACTTC.

This chain links TRBV9 with TRBJ2-3; 8 nucleotides align to TRBD2. CDR1 is SGDLS and CDR2 is YYNGEE in the germline V gene. J lost 4 bases, V lost 0 bases, and 7 bases had no gene match. The length of the CDR3 is 16 residues. The CDR3, as DNA: TGTGCCAGCAGCGTAGAATCGGGGGGGATGGCAGATACGCAGTATTTT. Translation gives CASSVESGGMADTQYF.